Shown below are 27 T cell receptor beta chains from a single sample sequenced in a study of metastatic and nonmetastatic thyroid tumors. Each patient came to thyroid surgery without any prior treatment (of any kind). MiXCR re-clonotyped the PCR reads for TCRdb. This table holds about 40,000 clones, approximately 10% found once. Sequencing was performed on blood. The receptors derive from a female donor with papillary thyroid cancer or a benign thyroid nodule (not recorded which). Some clones in this sample may be carry-over from other donors' samples.

This clone occurred many times. This rearrangement joins TRBV4-2 to TRBJ1-4; D call uncertain. The CDR3 is made up of 16 amino acids. Germline CDR1 LGHNA, CDR2 YNFKEQ. Trimming cost V 3 bases and J 8 bases, with 19 bases left between them. The CDR3 loop reads CASSHSARSGREKLFF. The CDR3 coding sequence is TGTGCCAGCAGCCACTCGGCTAGGTCCGGGCGGGAAAAACTGTTTTTT.

This clone came up many times. The J gene is TRBJ1-6, the V gene TRBV6-1; D uncertain. CDR1 is MNHNS and CDR2 is SASEGT in the germline V gene. CDR3 length: 13 residues. The ends were cut back, 8 bases at V and 6 bases at J, with 11 bases in the middle. The CDR3 loop is CASHSSGNSPLHF. DNA of the CDR3: TGTGCCAGCCATTCCTCCGGTAATTCACCCCTCCACTTT.

This clone has a count of ten or more. The chain uses TRBV2 and TRBJ2-1, with D tentatively TRBD2 (6 bases). Germline V gives CDR1 SNHLY, CDR2 FYNNEI. CDR3 length: 16 residues. Trimming shortened V by 4 bases and J by 0 bases, and 13 bases separated the two germline ends. Here the CDR3 DNA reads TGTGCCAGCAGTGTTAGCGGAGGGAGCTCCTACAATGAGCAGTTCTTC. Amino acids: CASSVSGGSSYNEQFF.

The table lists this clone with many counts. CDR3 sequence (DNA): TGTGCCAGCACCCTATCGAGCTCCTACAATGAGCAGTTCTTC. Residues: CASTLSSSYNEQFF. The chain uses TRBV12-3 or TRBV12-4 and TRBJ2-1, with D unclear. The V end was cut by 7 bases, the J end by 0 bases, with 10 bases between. The CDR3 spans 14 residues.

This clone was observed a handful of times. This chain uses TRBV10-2 with TRBJ1-6, with TRBD1 as a possible D gene (5 bases). V lost 6 bases to trimming and J lost 4 bases, with 16 bases between them. Germline V gene data show CDR1 as WSHSY and CDR2 as SAAADI. The length of the CDR3 is 16 residues. The CDR3 reads CASRGVFAGYNSPLHF. CDR3 nucleotides: TGCGCCAGCAGGGGGGTCTTTGCTGGATATAATTCACCCCTCCACTTT.

This clone came up a few times. The CDR3 ends on some other residue instead of the conserved phenylalanine or tryptophan, so this is likely a read error. CDR3 bases: TGTGCAAGTAGTAGGGACAACAATCAGCCCCAGCATTCT. Translation gives CASSRDNNQPQHS. The chain combines TRBV2 with TRBJ1-5, with D perhaps matching TRBD1 (6 bases). Per the germline V gene, CDR1 is SNHLY and CDR2 is FYNNEI. CDR3 length: 13 residues.

This clone was counted many times. This may be a read error: a much more frequent sequence differs by one nucleotide. The CDR3 carries no conserved terminal phenylalanine or tryptophan, so it likely arises from a read error. This rearrangement joins TRBV11-1 to TRBJ1-1, with a tentative D call TRBD1 (5 bases). V was pared by 4 bases and J by 0 bases, with 15 bases between. This CDR3 has 16 amino acids. Germline CDR1 and CDR2: SGHAT and FQDESV (reference sequence). CDR3 in amino acids: CASSSVEKDMNTEAFS. CDR3 coding DNA: TGTGCCAGCAGCTCAGTTGAAAAGGACATGAACACTGAAGCTTTCTCT.

This clone has a count of ten or more. The V gene is TRBV28, the J gene TRBJ2-3, with 9 bases fitting TRBD2. The V gene's germline CDR1 is MDHEN and CDR2 SYDVKM. V lost 3 bases and J lost 0; bases outside the gene matches: 10. This CDR3 contains 18 residues. CDR3 nucleotides: TGTGCCAGCAGTTTCTCTGCGGGAGGGTTTTCTAGCACAGATACGCAGTATTTT. As protein: CASSFSAGGFSSTDTQYF.

This clone was recorded many times. The rearrangement uses TRBV19 and TRBJ2-5; 13 bases fit TRBD2. This CDR3 has 17 amino acids. The V and J ends lost 2 bases and 5 bases, in that order; junction bases with no gene match: 8. Germline lookup yields CDR1 LNHDA and CDR2 SQIVND (reference sequence). The CDR3 nucleotides read TGTGCCAGTAGTATACCCGGACTAGCGGGAGCACCTGAGACCCAGTACTTC. Protein: CASSIPGLAGAPETQYF. The full variable domain, with the rest looked up from reference TRBV19 and TRBJ2-5, is DGGITQSPKYLFRKEGQNVTLSCEQNLNHDAMYWYRQDPGQGLRLIYYSQIVNDFQKGDIAEGYSVSREKKESFPLTVTSAQKNPTAFYLCASSIPGLAGAPETQYFGPGTRLLVL.

This clone was counted at least ten times. The J gene is TRBJ1-5, the V gene TRBV24-1; D call uncertain. The CDR3 covers 13 residues. Trimming removed 11 bases at V and 2 bases at J, with 12 bases between. The germline CDR1 and CDR2 sequences are KGHDR and SFDVKD. The CDR3, as DNA: TGTGCCATCCTGGCTGTGCGCAATCAGCCCCAGCATTTT. It translates to CAILAVRNQPQHF.

This clone has at least ten counts. The rearrangement uses TRBV28 and TRBJ2-1; the D is unclear. The CDR3 sequence is 13 residues long. Germline V lookup: CDR1 MDHEN, CDR2 SYDVKM. The germline V and J ends were trimmed by 6 bases and 5 bases, with 11 bases remaining between them. Written as DNA, the CDR3 is TGTGCCAGCAGCTCTCTCGAGAACAATGAGCAGTTCTTC. It specifies CASSSLENNEQFF.

Only a few counts were recorded for this clone. The chain combines TRBV7-2 with TRBJ1-5; 8 nucleotides line up with TRBD1. The germline V gene encodes CDR1 SGHTA and CDR2 FQGNSA. V shed 4 bases and J 3 bases; nucleotides not matched to a gene: 5. This CDR3 is 15 amino acids long. The CDR3 nucleotides read TGTGCCAGCAGCTCCAGGGACAGGAACAATCAGCCCCAGCATTTT. It encodes CASSSRDRNNQPQHF.

In its sample, this clone was seen many times. This same CDR3 is encoded by further DNA sequences in the sample. The gene calls are TRBV28 and TRBJ1-2, with no clear D. Germline V gives CDR1 MDHEN, CDR2 SYDVKM. V gave up 6 bases and J gave up 0 bases, with 11 bases separating them. There are 14 residues in the CDR3. CDR3 residues: CASRVQGANYGYTF. DNA for the CDR3: TGTGCCAGCAGGGTACAAGGAGCTAACTATGGCTACACCTTC.

V is TRBV6-1 and J is TRBJ1-3; unclear D gene. From germline, CDR1 is MNHNS and CDR2 SASEGT. Trimming shortened V by 1 base and J by 0 bases, and 10 bases separated the two germline ends. The length of the CDR3 is 16 residues. The CDR3, as DNA: TGTGCCAGCAGTGAAGATGGCGGAGGCTCTGGAAACACCATATATTTT. Translating gives CASSEDGGGSGNTIYF.

With respect to this clone: A much larger clonotype is one base distant, so this may be a read error. The rearrangement uses TRBV9 and TRBJ2-3; D is unclear. Germline V lookup: CDR1 SGDLS, CDR2 YYNGEE. Between the trimmed V and J ends, which lost 6 bases and 2 bases, there was a span of 7 bases. The CDR3 contains 12 residues. CDR3 DNA: TGTGCCAGCATCTTGCACACAGATACGCAGTATTTT. This sequence encodes CASILHTDTQYF.

The table lists this clone with many counts. The genes are TRBV20-1 and TRBJ2-1; TRBD1 might be the D (5 bases). This CDR3 is built from 16 residues. Trimming took 0 bases from V and 7 from J, leaving 19 bases between them. Germline values: CDR1 DFQATT, CDR2 SNEGSKA (reference sequence). The CDR3 sequence is CSARDPGETGQNEQFF. CDR3 DNA: TGCAGTGCTAGAGATCCAGGTGAAACAGGACAAAATGAGCAGTTCTTC.

This clone was observed a few times. A clone one base away is much larger, so this may be a read error. The same CDR3 arises from other DNA sequences in this sample as well. The genes are TRBV7-8 and TRBJ2-2, with D tentatively TRBD2 (5 bases). This CDR3 has 13 amino acids. The germline V gene encodes CDR1 SGHVS and CDR2 FQNEAQ. The CDR3 DNA sequence: TGTGCCAGCAGCTTAGTTCGTGCCGGGGAGCTCTTTTTT. As protein: CASSLVRAGELFF.

This clone appeared many times. For the CDR3, the DNA is TGTGCCAGCAGTAAACTAACCGGGGGGTCAAACACCGGGGAGCTGTTTTTT. It is translated as CASSKLTGGSNTGELFF. The chain combines TRBV6-2 or TRBV6-3 with TRBJ2-2, with 7 bases identical to TRBD2. The V and J ends lost 5 bases and 2 bases, in that order; junction bases with no gene match: 11. Looked up from germline, CDR1 is MNHEY and CDR2 is SVGEGT. The CDR3 covers 17 residues.

This clone occurred many times. The chain joins TRBV24-1 to TRBJ2-1, with 10 bases lining up with TRBD2. CDR1 and CDR2 (germline): KGHDR, SFDVKD. This CDR3 contains 16 residues. V lost 7 bases and J lost 0; bases outside the gene matches: 5. The CDR3 nucleotides read TGTGCCACCAGCGCTCTAGCGGGAGACTCCTACAATGAGCAGTTCTTC. The encoded protein is CATSALAGDSYNEQFF.

This clone has just a few counts. The rearrangement uses TRBV6-5 and TRBJ1-5; tentative D call: TRBD1 (5 bases). The V gene lost 10 bases and the J gene lost 2 bases, with 18 bases spanning the gap. Germline CDR1 is MNHEY and CDR2 is SVGAGI. The CDR3 consists of 15 residues. CDR3 amino acids: CAIIYSGGGNQPQHF. The DNA for the CDR3 is TGTGCCATCATTTACTCCGGGGGAGGCAATCAGCCCCAGCATTTT.

Comment on this clone: The junction shows a germline mismatch at one end, possibly a read error. The V gene is TRBV11-1, the J gene TRBJ1-3, with D possibly matching TRBD1 (5 bases). Germline CDR1 reads SGHAT; CDR2 reads FQDESV (reference sequence). There are 16 residues in the CDR3. The CDR3 nucleotides are TGTGCCTCAGCTGCCGGAACAGGCCGCTCTGTAAACACCATATATTTT. Residues: CASAAGTGRSVNTIYF.

In its sample, this clone was seen a few times. The chain joins TRBV6-1 to TRBJ1-2; TRBD1 might be the D (5 bases). The germline CDR1 and CDR2 sequences are MNHNS and SASEGT. The CDR3 has 12 residues. V dropped 11 bases and J dropped 7 bases, with 17 bases sitting between them. The CDR3 is CAGGEGFGGYTF. CDR3 coding DNA: TGTGCCGGAGGGGAGGGTTTTGGTGGCTACACCTTC.

V and J are TRBV6-2 or TRBV6-3 and TRBJ1-5, with D unclear. With 4 bases removed from V and 4 bases from J, the gap between germline ends came to 5 bases. The CDR3 totals 12 residues. Germline V gene data show CDR1 as MNHEY and CDR2 as SVGEGT. The CDR3, as DNA: TGTGCCAGCAGTTCCTGGAATCAGCCCCAGCATTTT. As protein: CASSSWNQPQHF.

V gene TRBV6-1 combines with J gene TRBJ1-1; a weak D match, TRBD1 (6 bases). Between the trimmed V and J ends, which lost 7 bases and 5 bases, there was a span of 26 bases. This CDR3 is 17 amino acids long. CDR1 MNHNS and CDR2 SASEGT come from the germline V gene. The CDR3 is CASTWGRGANRGTEAFF. The CDR3 region has the DNA TGTGCCAGCACCTGGGGGCGTGGGGCCAATCGAGGGACTGAAGCTTTCTTT.

This clone has a count of ten or more. The chain is built from TRBV7-8 and TRBJ2-5, with D perhaps given as TRBD1 or TRBD2 (5 bases each). Germline-derived CDR1 and CDR2 are SGHVS and FQNEAQ. Trimming stripped 7 bases from V and 4 bases from J, with 25 bases between. The CDR3 runs to 17 residues. The CDR3 protein is CASTVGAGLGGRETQYF. Written as DNA, the CDR3 is TGTGCCAGCACCGTAGGGGCGGGCCTCGGTGGGCGAGAGACCCAGTACTTC.

This clone was counted at least ten times. A much bigger clone sits one base away, suggesting this may be a read error. The chain combines TRBV5-1 with TRBJ1-2; D unclear. This CDR3 has 15 residues. The germline gives CDR1 SGHRS, CDR2 YFSETQ. V gave up 5 bases and J gave up 0 bases, with 14 bases separating them. The CDR3 region has the DNA TGCGCCAGCAGGGTGGGTTGGGGTACTAACTATGGCTACACCTTC. It yields the protein CASRVGWGTNYGYTF.

This clone was observed at least ten times. The chain uses TRBV18 and TRBJ2-3; D uncertain. The germline V and J ends were trimmed by 3 bases and 0 bases, with 13 bases remaining between them. This CDR3 spans 16 amino acids. CDR1 and CDR2 from the germline V gene are KGHSH and LQKENI. CDR3 amino acids: CASSPLVGQSTDTQYF. CDR3 DNA: TGTGCCAGCTCACCCCTTGTTGGGCAGAGCACAGATACGCAGTATTTT.